A selection of T cell receptor beta chains follows, all from one sample in a study of cytomegalovirus exposure and HLA in healthy donors. Produced via immunoSEQ multiplex PCR; TCRdb's table is partial and in-frame only. The repertoire holds roughly 100,000 clones, with roughly three quarters as singletons. Material: PBMCs. The receptor source for this set is a man between 50 and 59 years old in good health and CMV-seropositive. Both conserved end residues are part of each CDR3. D genes are given only for firm matches. Rows give clone size only sometimes, using once, few, many, or a class for an expanded clone.

D gene | J gene | clone size | V gene | CDR3 protein
. | TRBJ2-5 | . | TRBV19 | CASSPRLHSGSPGTQYF
. | TRBJ2-7 | . | TRBV30 | CAWTEGGPAYEQYF
TRBD2 | TRBJ2-1 | . | TRBV6-4 | CASSDRTSGDNEQFF
TRBD1 | TRBJ1-5 | . | TRBV4-1 | CASSPQITGDQPQHF
. | TRBJ2-3 | . | TRBV5-4 | CASSLYGISSTDTQYF
. | TRBJ2-1 | . | TRBV27 | CASSATPVDEQFF
TRBD2 | TRBJ2-5 | . | TRBV5-1 | CASSLAPSGGQETQYF
TRBD2 | TRBJ2-2 | . | TRBV15 | CATSSPTSGPTGELFF
TRBD2 | TRBJ2-7 | . | TRBV29-1 | CSVGLAAYEQYF
. | TRBJ2-2 | few | TRBV18 | CASSPPSGLPGELFF
TRBD1 | TRBJ2-5 | . | TRBV7-2 | CASSRESAGQGKPYF
. | TRBJ2-3 | . | TRBV5-8 | CASSLGTDASTDTQYF
. | TRBJ2-7 | . | TRBV7-8 | CASSLVASRGPYEQYF
. | TRBJ2-1 | . | TRBV11-3 | CASRLGGSNEQFF
TRBD1 | TRBJ2-5 | once | TRBV18 | CASGRGQRETQYF
. | TRBJ1-4 | . | TRBV7-2 | CASSAWGGDEKLFF
. | TRBJ1-1 | . | TRBV28 | CASLRTDLNTEAFF
TRBD1 | TRBJ2-2 | . | TRBV19 | CAGGTGNTGELFF